Listed below are T cell receptor beta chains from one sample, sequenced in a study of blood T cells in healthy people across ages. TCRdb itself ran the 5' RACE reads through MiXCR, one entry per CDR3 protein. The sample has roughly 1,000,000 distinct CDR3 sequences, approximately 25% seen once. These sequences were also reported in another study, on T cells of mothers and their children.

Source material: blood. The receptor set was obtained from a girl aged 2 to 9 in good health. The CDR3 runs from the conserved cysteine through the conserved F or W. D genes are given only for firm matches. Not all rows give a size; the values are once, few, many and, for expanded clones, a class.

size	J	V	D	DNA	CDR3
few	TRBJ1-2	TRBV7-9	.	TGTGCCAGCAGCTTAGCCCGGACTGATTATGGCTACACCTTC	CASSLARTDYGYTF
few	TRBJ1-2	TRBV5-4	.	TGTGCCAGCAGCTTGGACAGGGACTGGGGCTACACCTTC	CASSLDRDWGYTF
.	TRBJ2-7	TRBV4-1	.	TGCGCCAGCAGCCAAGAGAGAACAGACTACGAGCAGTACTTC	CASSQERTDYEQYF
.	TRBJ2-1	TRBV5-1	TRBD2	TGCGCCAGCAGCTGGCGTTTGTTAGCGGGAGAGCTCGACAATGAGCAGTTCTTC	CASSWRLLAGELDNEQFF
.	TRBJ1-2	TRBV12-3/TRBV12-4	.	TGTGCCAGCAGTCACTTGGGGGGGCCGCAAAACCCAAACTATGGCTACACCTTC	CASSHLGGPQNPNYGYTF
few	TRBJ2-4	TRBV28	TRBD1	TGTGCCAGCAGTTTATCGGACAGGGCTAAAAACATTCAGTACTTC	CASSLSDRAKNIQYF
.	TRBJ2-7	TRBV20-1	.	TGCAGTGCTAGGATCAACAGCTACTCCTACGAGCAGTACTTC	CSARINSYSYEQYF
few	TRBJ2-1	TRBV6-1	.	TGTGCCAGCAGTGTTGACACGAGCTCCTACAATGAGCAGTTCTTC	CASSVDTSSYNEQFF
.	TRBJ2-1	TRBV7-3	TRBD2	TGTGCCAGCAGCCCACGACTAGCGGGAGCGGCTTACAATGAGCAGTTCTTC	CASSPRLAGAAYNEQFF
.	TRBJ2-3	TRBV29-1	TRBD2	TGCAGCGTTGAGATAGCGGGAGCCCCGGGAACAGATACGCAGTATTTT	CSVEIAGAPGTDTQYF
.	TRBJ2-2	TRBV20-1	.	TGCAGTGCTAGTCCCTCCTCCACCGGGGAGCTGTTTTTT	CSASPSSTGELFF
.	TRBJ1-2	TRBV4-1	TRBD1	TGCGCCAGCAGCCAAGATTGGGTGACAGGGAGCTATGGCTACACCTTC	CASSQDWVTGSYGYTF
many	TRBJ1-4	TRBV29-1	.	TGCAGCGTTGGAGATGAAAAACTGTTTTTT	CSVGDEKLFF
.	TRBJ2-1	TRBV9	TRBD2	TGTGCCAGCAGCGTAGCTGACGGGAGGGCCTTTGGGGAGCAGTTCTTC	CASSVADGRAFGEQFF
.	TRBJ1-1	TRBV4-1	.	TGCGCCAGCAGTCTTGACAGTCTTTACACTGAAGCTTTCTTT	CASSLDSLYTEAFF
.	TRBJ1-1	TRBV6-6	.	TGTGCCAGCAGTTATTGGGAGGGTCTGAACACTGAAGCTTTCTTT	CASSYWEGLNTEAFF
.	TRBJ2-5	TRBV7-2	.	TGTGCCAGCAGCTACGGGAACCGACAAGAGACCCAGTACTTC	CASSYGNRQETQYF
many	TRBJ1-5	TRBV6-5	.	TGTGCCAGCAGTTACGATAGCAATCAGCCCCAGCATTTT	CASSYDSNQPQHF
.	TRBJ2-1	TRBV29-1	.	TGCAGCGTAACCTACCAGCTCTACAATGAGCAGTTCTTC	CSVTYQLYNEQFF
few	TRBJ1-1	TRBV5-8	.	TGTGCCAGCAGCCGTGAGGGGTCGGTGATTGAAGCTTTCTTT	CASSREGSVIEAFF
few	TRBJ1-2	TRBV7-2	.	TGTGCCAGCAGCTTAGCGGCCCATCGTTCTAGTGGCTACACCTTC	CASSLAAHRSSGYTF
.	TRBJ1-1	TRBV12-3/TRBV12-4	.	TGTGCCAGCAGTTCCGACAGCAAGCCTGAAGCTTTCTTT	CASSSDSKPEAFF
few	TRBJ1-2	TRBV4-1	TRBD1	TGCGCCAGCAGCCAAGATTCCAGGTGGGACAGATTTTATGGCTACACCTTC	CASSQDSRWDRFYGYTF
few	TRBJ2-5	TRBV7-2	TRBD2	TGTGCGTGCCGAGCGGGGGGCGCAAAGGAGACCCAGTACTTC	CACRAGGAKETQYF
.	TRBJ1-5	TRBV6-6	.	TGTGCCACCGGGACCCCCTCGGGGCCCCAGCATTTT	CATGTPSGPQHF
.	TRBJ1-4	TRBV28	.	TGTGCCAGCAAATTGGACGGTTCTGGTGAAAAACTGTTTTTT	CASKLDGSGEKLFF
.	TRBJ1-1	TRBV5-4	TRBD1	TGTGCCAGCAGCTTAAGCCAGGGGGCAGGTGAAGCTTTCTTT	CASSLSQGAGEAFF
.	TRBJ2-5	TRBV10-3	TRBD1	TGTGCCATCAGTGTGTTGGGGCAGGGGGCGAAACAAGAGACCCAGTACTTC	CAISVLGQGAKQETQYF
once	TRBJ2-4	TRBV6-1	TRBD2	TGTGCCACCTCAAGCCCTAGCGGGCGGGGCCTAGCCAAAAACATTCAGTACTTC	CATSSPSGRGLAKNIQYF
.	TRBJ2-7	TRBV2	.	TGTGCCAGCAGTGGATCCAGGGCTACTGGTTACGAGCAGTACTTC	CASSGSRATGYEQYF
few	TRBJ2-4	TRBV12-3/TRBV12-4	TRBD1	TGTGCCAGCAGTTTGACAGGGGAGCAAAACATTCAGTACTTC	CASSLTGEQNIQYF
few	TRBJ2-5	TRBV7-9	.	TGTGCCAGCAGTGAGGTAGCGGCTAACCAAGAGACCCAGTACTTC	CASSEVAANQETQYF
.	TRBJ2-5	TRBV12-5	TRBD1	TGTGCTAGTGGTTTGGTAAACCGAATTCCGACAGGGGGGGAGACCCAGTACTTC	CASGLVNRIPTGGETQYF
few	TRBJ2-7	TRBV7-2	TRBD1	TGTGCCAGCAGCTTAGGGATACAGGGGGCCTACGAGCAGTACTTC	CASSLGIQGAYEQYF
few	TRBJ1-2	TRBV6-1	.	TGTGCCAGCAGTGAAGTCCACATCTTC	CASSEVHIF
.	TRBJ2-7	TRBV7-6	TRBD2	TGTGCCAGCAGCCCCATCACGGGAGGTTCCTACGAGCAGTACTTC	CASSPITGGSYEQYF
few	TRBJ2-5	TRBV12-3/TRBV12-4	TRBD2	TGTGCCAGCAGTCTGGGACTAGCGGGGGGGCTGGAGACCCGGTACTTC	CASSLGLAGGLETRYF
few	TRBJ2-1	TRBV20-1	TRBD2	TGCAGTGCTAGAGAGCCCGGGAGCGGGAGGGGAGCGTACAATGAGCAGTTCTTC	CSAREPGSGRGAYNEQFF
.	TRBJ1-4	TRBV9	.	TGTGCCAGCAGCGTACAGGGCGATGAAAAACTGTTTTTT	CASSVQGDEKLFF
few	TRBJ2-7	TRBV28	.	TGTGCCAGCAGTTTATCCGCTCGAACCTACGAGCAGTACTTC	CASSLSARTYEQYF
few	TRBJ2-5	TRBV4-1	TRBD2	TGCGCCAGCAGCCAAGTGGGACTAGACCAAGAGACCCAGTACTTC	CASSQVGLDQETQYF
.	TRBJ1-5	TRBV12-3/TRBV12-4	.	TGTGCCAGCAGTTCCCTCCAAAACCTTTATCAGCCCCAGCATTTT	CASSSLQNLYQPQHF
.	TRBJ1-2	TRBV29-1	.	TGCAGCGTTGTCGGGGGCTCCTTTGGCTACACCTTC	CSVVGGSFGYTF
few	TRBJ2-1	TRBV5-1	TRBD2	TGCGCCAGCAGCTGGGGACTAGCGGGAGTGTACAATGAGCAGTTCTTC	CASSWGLAGVYNEQFF
.	TRBJ2-5	TRBV20-1	.	TGCAGTGCTAGAGGGACTCGCGGACAAGAGACCCAGTACTTC	CSARGTRGQETQYF
few	TRBJ1-1	TRBV4-1	.	TGCGCCAGCAGCCAGGACGGACGGTTGAACACTGAAGCTTTCTTT	CASSQDGRLNTEAFF
.	TRBJ1-1	TRBV2	TRBD1	TGTGCCAGCAGCGAAGACAGGGGAGGGTGGTTGAACACTGAAGCTTTCTTT	CASSEDRGGWLNTEAFF
.	TRBJ1-1	TRBV13	.	TGTGCCAGCAGCGGTCGGGGGTTGAAGACTGAAGCTTTCTTT	CASSGRGLKTEAFF
few	TRBJ2-7	TRBV7-9	.	TGTGCCAGCAGCTCGCACTTGAAAATCGAGCAGTACTTC	CASSSHLKIEQYF
.	TRBJ2-1	TRBV3-1	TRBD2	TGTGCCAGCAGCCCCTCGGCGGGAGGGCCCCACAATGAGCAGTTCTTC	CASSPSAGGPHNEQFF
few	TRBJ1-1	TRBV24-1	TRBD1	TGTGCCACCAGTGCCCGGGACAGGGGAGGTGAAGCTTTCTTT	CATSARDRGGEAFF
.	TRBJ2-7	TRBV28	.	TGTGCCAGCAGCCCGCGCCTCTCTACAGCGACTACCTACGAGCAGTACTTC	CASSPRLSTATTYEQYF
few	TRBJ1-3	TRBV7-2	.	TGTGCCAGCAGCTTAGGGGATCCTTTGGACACCATATATTTT	CASSLGDPLDTIYF
few	TRBJ2-1	TRBV3-1	TRBD2	TGTGCCAGCAGCCCCGTGACTAGCGGGAGTTACAATGAGCAGTTCTTC	CASSPVTSGSYNEQFF
.	TRBJ1-1	TRBV29-1	.	TGCAGCGTTGAAGGCTTTAGGGGAAACACTGAAGCTTTCTTT	CSVEGFRGNTEAFF
.	TRBJ1-1	TRBV15	.	TGTGCCACCAGCAGAGATCCAGGGCTGGCCACTGAAGCTTTCTTT	CATSRDPGLATEAFF
few	TRBJ2-3	TRBV10-2	.	TGCGCCAGCAACCTACCCATAGGGGCTAGCGACACAGATACGCAGTATTTT	CASNLPIGASDTDTQYF
.	TRBJ2-1	TRBV15	.	TGTGCCACCAGCACATGGCACAATGAGCAGTTCTTC	CATSTWHNEQFF
few	TRBJ2-5	TRBV6-5	.	TGTGCCAGCAGCCCCGGGGTTCGATTACGTGAGACCCAGTACTTC	CASSPGVRLRETQYF
many	TRBJ2-6	TRBV28	.	TGTGCCAGCAGCTCCCCCCCCGGGGCCAACGTCCTGACTTTC	CASSSPPGANVLTF